This TCR beta chain is from a study of blood T cell repertoires in COVID-19. A single count supports this clone. The protocol was immunoSEQ multiplex PCR, while the TCRdb copy is restricted to in-frame clones and leaves out a portion. The sample carries 150,000 to 200,000 clones, over 80% recorded once. Per germline, CDR1 SQVTM and CDR2 ANQGSEA. V dropped 8 bases and J dropped 0 bases, with 15 bases sitting between them. This CDR3 spans 14 amino acids. This TCR was sampled from a man aged 65 to 79 who had been exposed to COVID-19. Input material: PBMCs or T cells enriched from blood (not recorded which). This chain joins TRBV29-1 and TRBJ2-3, with D maybe TRBD1 (5 bases). As DNA, the CDR3 is TGCAGCATCGTCGCAGGGATTAGCACAGATACGCAGTATTTT. It encodes CSIVAGISTDTQYF.